This T cell receptor beta chain comes out of a study of shared clonotypes between healthy human individuals. Germline loops: CDR1 SEHNR, CDR2 FQNEAQ (reference sequence). V dropped 0 bases and J dropped 2; count of bases not matched to a gene: 4. The CDR3 has 15 residues. The repertoire was sequenced with immunoSEQ multiplex PCR; TCRdb's copy has only in-frame clones and lacks some. The sample contains some 1.5 million clones, roughly 96% of which appear only once. This chain uses TRBV7-9 with TRBJ2-7; TRBD1 aligns across 7 bases. Material for sequencing was naive CD4+ T cells sorted from blood. Subset described: CD45RA+ positively selected. This TCR was recovered from a man aged 25 to 45 in good health. This CDR3 is CASSLATGSPYEQYF. The CDR3 DNA follows: TGTGCCAGCAGCTTAGCGACAGGGAGCCCCTACGAGCAGTACTTC.